The next 13 T cell receptor beta chains were all read from a single sample in a study of blood T cell repertoires in COVID-19. The table came from immunoSEQ multiplex PCR; TCRdb's copy has only in-frame clones and leaves some out. In the table there are over 200,000 clones, approximately 84% of which are singletons. Sequencing was done on a sample of peripheral blood. The receptors originated from an elderly woman with COVID-19, enrolled during active disease.

For the CDR3, the DNA is TGTGCCAGCAGCGCCGGACAGGGCTATGGCTACACCTTC. Translated, it gives CASSAGQGYGYTF. The rearrangement links TRBV7-3 to TRBJ1-2; 8 bases align to TRBD1. With V trimmed by 5 bases and J by 4 bases, 3 bases remained unmatched. CDR3 length: 13 amino acids. The germline V gene has CDR1 SGHTA and CDR2 FQGTGA. Filled out from reference TRBV7-3 and TRBJ1-2, the complete variable domain reads GAGVSQTPSNKVTEKGKYVELRCDPISGHTALYWYRQSLGQGPEFLIYFQGTGAADDSGLPNDRFFAVRPEGSVSTLKIQRTERGDSAVYLCASSAGQGYGYTFGSGTRLTVV.

The V gene is TRBV9, the J gene TRBJ2-7; a weak D match, TRBD2 (6 bases). The CDR3 extends over 13 amino acids. Per germline, CDR1 SGDLS and CDR2 YYNGEE. V was clipped by 4 bases and J by 3 bases, with 11 bases between them. Written as DNA, the CDR3 is TGTGCCAGCAGCCCCGGGACTTTCTACGAGCAGTACTTC. Its translation: CASSPGTFYEQYF.

The gene calls are TRBV7-3 and TRBJ2-7; 9 bases agree with TRBD1. The length of the CDR3 is 18 residues. V trimming: 2 bases; J trimming: 3 bases; junction bases outside the gene matches: 14. In germline, CDR1 is SGHTA, CDR2 FQGTGA. In DNA, the CDR3 is TGTGCCAGCAGCTTAGTGGGGACAGGGATTCGGGCCTTCTACGAGCAGTACTTC. It encodes CASSLVGTGIRAFYEQYF.

The chain has TRBV29-1 and TRBJ2-7; 12 nucleotides align to TRBD2. This CDR3 region has 14 residues. CDR1 and CDR2 (germline): SQVTM, ANQGSEA. J lost 1 base, V lost 5 bases, and 3 bases had no gene match. The CDR3 spells CSVSTSGRSYEQYF. The CDR3 DNA follows: TGCAGCGTTTCGACTAGCGGGAGATCCTACGAGCAGTACTTC.

The rearrangement uses TRBV2 and TRBJ1-2; D is uncertain. The length of the CDR3 is 15 residues. V dropped 2 bases and J dropped 4 bases, with 14 bases sitting between them. Germline CDR1 SNHLY, CDR2 FYNNEI. For the CDR3, the DNA is TGTGCCAGCAGTGAACTGGCAGGCCAATCCTATGGCTACACCTTC. As protein: CASSELAGQSYGYTF.

The rearrangement uses TRBV19 and TRBJ2-1; D remains ambiguous. Germline V gene sequence: CDR1 LNHDA, CDR2 SQIVND (reference sequence). This CDR3 has 14 amino acids. The germline V and J ends were trimmed by 1 base and 5 bases, with 9 bases remaining between them. The CDR3 coding sequence is TGTGCCAGTAGTATAGTTTCCAGAAACAATGAGCAGTTCTTC. Translating gives CASSIVSRNNEQFF.

This sequence joins TRBV19 and TRBJ1-6; the match to TRBD1 covers 7 bases. With V trimmed by 4 bases and J by 13 bases, 10 bases remained unmatched. CDR1 and CDR2 (germline): LNHDA, SQIVND (reference sequence). The CDR3 is made up of 14 amino acids. The CDR3 nucleotides are TGTGCCAGTAGTACCTACAGGGGAGAACTCCCCCTCCACTTT. This translates into CASSTYRGELPLHF.

The chain's CDR3 is CASSSVASGDTGRYTGELFF. CDR3 bases: TGTGCCAGCAGTTCGGTCGCTAGCGGGGACACCGGGAGATACACCGGGGAGCTGTTTTTT. The V call is TRBV28, the J call TRBJ2-2; 9 nucleotides line up with TRBD2. Germline CDR1 MDHEN, CDR2 SYDVKM. The CDR3 is 20 amino acids. The J segment lost 3 bases and the V segment lost 4 bases, leaving 18 bases of the junction unmatched.

The J gene is TRBJ2-7, the V gene TRBV3-1 (or the pseudogene TRBV3-2), with D possibly being TRBD2 (6 bases). V dropped 10 bases and J dropped 6 bases, with 13 bases sitting between them. Germline values: CDR1 LGHDT, CDR2 YNNKEL (reference sequence). The CDR3 sequence is 11 residues long. CDR3 region: CATNHGGEQYF. In nucleotides, the CDR3 is TGTGCCACCAACCACGGGGGCGAGCAGTACTTC.

The V and J genes are TRBV5-4 and TRBJ1-4, with 8 bases that match TRBD1. Per germline, CDR1 SGHNT and CDR2 YYREEE (reference sequence). Unmatched junction bases numbered 9, after V lost 4 bases and J lost 4 bases. This CDR3 is 16 amino acids long. CDR3 in DNA: TGTGCCAGCAGCCCACGTGGACAGGGAGATAATGAAAAACTGTTTTTT. This encodes CASSPRGQGDNEKLFF.

With respect to this clone: Other DNA sequences from this sample encode an identical CDR3 as well. The chain joins TRBV28 to TRBJ1-6; D gene ambiguous. Germline values: CDR1 MDHEN, CDR2 SYDVKM. The CDR3 has 12 residues. V lost 4 bases to trimming and J lost 9 bases, with 7 bases between them. The CDR3 here is CASSSPSSPLHF. The CDR3 region has the DNA TGTGCCAGCAGTTCCCCTAGTTCACCCCTCCACTTT.

This sequence joins TRBV6-1 and TRBJ1-1; 11 bases are shared with TRBD1. This CDR3 has 16 amino acids. V lost 4 bases to trimming and J lost 4 bases; unmatched junction nucleotides: 8. Germline V gene sequence: CDR1 MNHNS, CDR2 SASEGT. CDR3 amino acids: CASSAGQGARSTEAFF. CDR3 sequence (DNA): TGTGCCAGCAGTGCCGGACAGGGGGCGCGGAGCACTGAAGCTTTCTTT.

The chain carries TRBV7-6 and TRBJ1-3; D call uncertain. V lost 8 bases and J 4 bases, leaving 9 bases between the germline ends. This CDR3 is built from 12 residues. Germline values: CDR1 SGHVS, CDR2 FNYEAQ. The CDR3 DNA follows: TGTGCCAGCCCCATCATCGGAAACACCATATATTTT. This sequence encodes CASPIIGNTIYF.